This T cell receptor (beta chain) was observed in a study of Ad26.COV2.S vaccination and SARS-CoV-2 variants. Study information: Participant was drawn from the COV1001 Ad26.COV2.S trial arm.

Clones were read by immunoSEQ multiplex PCR, and TCRdb kept only the in-frame ones, dropping some. The sample lists hundreds of thousands of clones; more than 75% were seen once. Study observations and caveats: Non-spike TCR breadth was similar in vaccine and placebo recipients.

Regarding this clone: The target antigen is unknown.

The treatment is: some 20 received Ad26.COV2.S at low or high dose, single or two shots; several received placebo; per-sample allocation not given. Collection of samples fell on day 63 after the first vaccine or placebo injection. V lost 3 bases and J 0 bases, leaving 21 bases between the germline ends. This CDR3 region has 19 residues. CDR1 is LGHNT and CDR2 is FRNRAP in the germline V gene. This TCR derives from a person aged 18-60 years who received the Ad26.COV2.S COVID-19 vaccine or a placebo. The chain carries TRBV12-5 and TRBJ1-5; D uncertain. The material was peripheral blood, obtained in a trial of Ad26.COV2.S vaccine versus placebo. The CDR3 sequence: CASGFSSSSTRYSNQPQHF. CDR3 nucleotide sequence: TGTGCTAGTGGTTTTTCCTCATCCTCGACAAGGTATAGCAATCAGCCCCAGCATTTT.